Listed here are 8 T cell receptor beta chains from one sample, sequenced in a study of blood T cell repertoires in COVID-19. Measured with immunoSEQ multiplex PCR; TCRdb has only the in-frame clones, and not every one. The data hold some 190,000 clones, with about nine tenths observed a single time. The sequenced material came from peripheral blood. The receptors here all came from a man younger than 40 with acute or convalescent COVID-19.

The rearrangement links TRBV10-2 to TRBJ2-7; unclear D gene. Germline CDR1 is WSHSY and CDR2 is SAAADI. Trimming left V 5 bases short and J 0 bases short, with 14 bases between. This CDR3 spans 15 amino acids. As DNA, the CDR3 is TGCGCCAGCAGTCGCGAATCCTACAGCTCCTACGAGCAGTACTTC. Translating gives CASSRESYSSYEQYF.

In nucleotides, the CDR3 is TGTGCCAGCAGCAAAATTTCGGGGCAAGAGACCCAGTACTTC. This translates into CASSKISGQETQYF. The J gene is TRBJ2-5, the V gene TRBV21-1; the DNA was not compared with TRBD2, the D call given in the table. TRBV21-1 constitutes a pseudogene. This CDR3 is 14 amino acids long.

The chain combines TRBV5-6 with TRBJ2-3; TRBD2 agrees at 7 bases. V shed 9 bases and J 3 bases; nucleotides not matched to a gene: 10. The CDR3 runs 14 residues. Germline V gives CDR1 SGHDT, CDR2 YYEEEE. CDR3 bases: TGTGCCACTACGGAAGCGGGGTATACAGATACGCAGTATTTT. Its protein product is CATTEAGYTDTQYF.

In DNA, the CDR3 is TGTGCCAGCAGTTCGACAGGCTTGAACACTGAAGCTTTCTTT. It encodes CASSSTGLNTEAFF. The chain employs TRBV28 and TRBJ1-1; perhaps TRBD1 as D (6 bases). Germline V gene sequence: CDR1 MDHEN, CDR2 SYDVKM. The V gene lost 4 bases and the J gene lost 0 bases, with 9 bases spanning the gap. The CDR3 runs to 14 residues.

The chain employs TRBV19 and TRBJ1-2; possibly TRBD1 for D (6 bases). Germline V gene data show CDR1 as LNHDA and CDR2 as SQIVND (reference sequence). Trimming cost V 7 bases and J 5 bases, with 17 bases left between them. The CDR3 covers 14 residues. The CDR3 here is CASMDSGVKYGYTF. The CDR3 region has the DNA TGTGCCAGTATGGATTCAGGGGTTAAGTATGGCTACACCTTC.

In the case of this clone: Other DNA sequences of this sample code for an identical CDR3. The chain uses TRBV19 and TRBJ1-5; D possibly corresponds to TRBD1 (5 bases). The V gene's germline CDR1 is LNHDA and CDR2 SQIVND (reference sequence). V gave up 2 bases and J gave up 6 bases, with 11 bases separating them. The CDR3 spans 14 residues. The DNA for the CDR3 is TGTGCCAGTAGTATAACAGGAATCACTCAGCCCCAGCATTTT. It is translated as CASSITGITQPQHF.

This clone was recorded once. J is TRBJ2-4 and V is TRBV5-1, with 9 bases fitting TRBD1. The CDR3 has 16 amino acids. With V trimmed by 6 bases and J by 1 base, 8 bases remained unmatched. Germline V gene lookup returns CDR1 SGHRS and CDR2 YFSETQ. The CDR3 protein is CASTIDGTGAKNIQYF. The DNA of the CDR3 is TGCGCCAGCACCATTGACGGGACAGGGGCCAAAAACATTCAGTACTTC. The complete variable domain, with remaining parts taken from reference TRBV5-1 and TRBJ2-4, reads KAGVTQTPRYLIKTRGQQVTLSCSPISGHRSVSWYQQTPGQGLQFLFEYFSETQRNKGNFPGRFSGRQFSNSRSEMNVSTLELGDSALYLCASTIDGTGAKNIQYFGAGTRLSVL.

This clone was seen only a few times. The chain couples TRBV6-1 to TRBJ1-1; D is unclear. V lost 9 bases to trimming and J lost 0 bases, with 20 bases between them. The germline CDR1 and CDR2 sequences are MNHNS and SASEGT. The CDR3 spans 16 residues. Here the CDR3 DNA reads TGTGCCAGTAGGGAAACGGGGTCCCCCATGAACACTGAAGCTTTCTTT. Amino acids: CASRETGSPMNTEAFF.